Listed below are T cell receptor beta chains from one sample, sequenced in a study of cytomegalovirus exposure and HLA in healthy donors. Repertoires were generated with immunoSEQ multiplex PCR, while TCRdb's copy carries only in-frame clones and drops some. The sample carries some 160,000 clones, around three quarters recorded once. Sequencing used PBMCs. The source of these receptors is a man in his forties in good health and CMV-seronegative. Both conserved end residues are part of each CDR3. Each record gives: V gene, J gene, CDR3 protein.

v_call: TRBV2
j_call: TRBJ2-3
cdr3_aa: CASSQGTRTDTQYF

v_call: TRBV29-1
j_call: TRBJ1-4
cdr3_aa: CSVEDPKRAGRKLFF

v_call: TRBV9
j_call: TRBJ2-3
cdr3_aa: CASSGVGGASDTQYF

v_call: TRBV19
j_call: TRBJ1-5
cdr3_aa: CASNDRFTGGSQPQHF

v_call: TRBV6-6
j_call: TRBJ1-6
cdr3_aa: CASSYSPTGVDSPLHF

v_call: TRBV18
j_call: TRBJ2-5
cdr3_aa: CASRRQETQYF

v_call: TRBV15
j_call: TRBJ1-1
cdr3_aa: CATSRDRGNTEAFF

v_call: TRBV29-1
j_call: TRBJ1-1
cdr3_aa: CSVGRPATEAFF

v_call: TRBV5-6
j_call: TRBJ2-2
cdr3_aa: CASSLSEVNTGELFF

v_call: TRBV7-2
j_call: TRBJ2-7
cdr3_aa: CASTSAYEQYF

v_call: TRBV7-3
j_call: TRBJ2-5
cdr3_aa: CASSLTAGGETQYF

v_call: TRBV7-9
j_call: TRBJ2-7
cdr3_aa: CASSLVPGVGNEQYF

v_call: TRBV7-9
j_call: TRBJ1-5
cdr3_aa: CASRFLGSRKHIQPQHF

v_call: TRBV2
j_call: TRBJ1-2
cdr3_aa: CASIWAGAGYTF

v_call: TRBV5-4
j_call: TRBJ1-3
cdr3_aa: CASSLDPPGQGENTIYF

v_call: TRBV5-1
j_call: TRBJ1-2
cdr3_aa: CASSFKGEGGYTF

v_call: TRBV9
j_call: TRBJ2-7
cdr3_aa: CASSPGLAGPYEQYF

v_call: TRBV29-1
j_call: TRBJ1-2
cdr3_aa: CSASQDTGAYGYTF

v_call: TRBV18
j_call: TRBJ1-5
cdr3_aa: CASSPPDRYNQPQHF

v_call: TRBV6-4
j_call: TRBJ1-2
cdr3_aa: CASSGQEGGGYTF

v_call: TRBV7-6
j_call: TRBJ2-7
cdr3_aa: CASSSESQVAQYF

v_call: TRBV4-1
j_call: TRBJ1-2
cdr3_aa: CASSQPRDRGFYGYTF

v_call: TRBV5-4
j_call: TRBJ2-7
cdr3_aa: CASSADTGSNYEQYF

v_call: TRBV5-1
j_call: TRBJ2-7
cdr3_aa: CASSSDWDYEQYF

v_call: TRBV2
j_call: TRBJ1-1
cdr3_aa: CASNRGTGGRTEAFF

v_call: TRBV30
j_call: TRBJ2-2
cdr3_aa: CGRGYTGELFF

v_call: TRBV28
j_call: TRBJ1-5
cdr3_aa: CASSLWLGTGVVYQPQHF

v_call: TRBV6-6
j_call: TRBJ1-4
cdr3_aa: CASSHNLVPNEKLFF

v_call: TRBV9
j_call: TRBJ1-4
cdr3_aa: CASSVEVGQGGKLFF

v_call: TRBV5-1
j_call: TRBJ1-3
cdr3_aa: CASSLDNSGNTIYF

v_call: TRBV5-1
j_call: TRBJ2-1
cdr3_aa: CASSSATSGTYNEQFF

v_call: TRBV19
j_call: TRBJ1-5
cdr3_aa: CASRSKTGTSNQPQHF

v_call: TRBV6-6
j_call: TRBJ2-7
cdr3_aa: CASSESYEQYF

v_call: TRBV11-3
j_call: TRBJ2-5
cdr3_aa: CASSLRATGSLETQYF

v_call: TRBV29-1
j_call: TRBJ1-5
cdr3_aa: CSVEGRGQPQHF

v_call: TRBV5-1
j_call: TRBJ2-3
cdr3_aa: CASSSTGPGTDTQYF

v_call: TRBV25-1
j_call: TRBJ2-7
cdr3_aa: CASSFPFSPYEQYF

v_call: TRBV7-9
j_call: TRBJ1-4
cdr3_aa: CASSSGQLTFFEKLFF

v_call: TRBV7-2
j_call: TRBJ2-7
cdr3_aa: CASSSGASGRYEQYF

v_call: TRBV18
j_call: TRBJ2-2
cdr3_aa: CASSLGQGATGELFF